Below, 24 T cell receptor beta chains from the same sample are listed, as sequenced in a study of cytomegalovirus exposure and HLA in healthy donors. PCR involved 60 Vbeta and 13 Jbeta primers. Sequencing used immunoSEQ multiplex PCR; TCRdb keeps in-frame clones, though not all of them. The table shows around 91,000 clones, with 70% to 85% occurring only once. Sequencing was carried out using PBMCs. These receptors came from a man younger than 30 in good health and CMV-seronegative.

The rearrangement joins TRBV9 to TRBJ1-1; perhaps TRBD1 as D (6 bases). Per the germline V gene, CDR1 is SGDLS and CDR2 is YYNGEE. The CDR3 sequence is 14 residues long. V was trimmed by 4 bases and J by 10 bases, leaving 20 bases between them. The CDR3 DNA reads TGTGCCAGCAGCCGCGACAACCTGGGGGCGGGAGCTTTCTTT. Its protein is CASSRDNLGAGAFF. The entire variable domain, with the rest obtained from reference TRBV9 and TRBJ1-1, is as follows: DSGVTQTPKHLITATGQRVTLRCSPRSGDLSVYWYQQSLDQGLQFLIQYYNGEERAKGNILERFSAQQFPDLHSELNLSSLELGDSALYFCASSRDNLGAGAFFGQGTRLTVV.

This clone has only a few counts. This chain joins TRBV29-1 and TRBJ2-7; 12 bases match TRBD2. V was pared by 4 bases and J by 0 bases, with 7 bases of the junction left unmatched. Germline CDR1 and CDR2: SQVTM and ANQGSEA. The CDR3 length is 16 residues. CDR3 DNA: TGCAGCGTTGGAGGACTAGCGGGACCCTCCTCCTACGAGCAGTACTTC. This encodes CSVGGLAGPSSYEQYF.

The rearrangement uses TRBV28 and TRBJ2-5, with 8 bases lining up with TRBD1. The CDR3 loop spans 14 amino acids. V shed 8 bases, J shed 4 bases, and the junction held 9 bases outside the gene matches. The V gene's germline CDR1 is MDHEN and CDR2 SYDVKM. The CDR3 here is CASYTVRGLETQYF. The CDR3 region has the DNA TGTGCCAGCTATACCGTCAGGGGGCTAGAGACCCAGTACTTC. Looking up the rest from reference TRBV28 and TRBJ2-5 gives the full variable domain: DVKVTQSSRYLVKRTGEKVFLECVQDMDHENMFWYRQDPGLGLRLIYFSYDVKMKEKGDIPEGYSVSREKKERFSLILESASTNQTSMYLCASYTVRGLETQYFGPGTRLLVL.

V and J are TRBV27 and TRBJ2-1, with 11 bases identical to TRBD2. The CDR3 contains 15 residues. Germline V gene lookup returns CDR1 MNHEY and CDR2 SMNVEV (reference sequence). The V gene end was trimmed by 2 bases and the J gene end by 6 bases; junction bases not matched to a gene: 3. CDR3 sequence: CASSLILAGANEQFF. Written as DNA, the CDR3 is TGTGCCAGCAGTTTAATACTAGCGGGAGCCAATGAGCAGTTCTTC.

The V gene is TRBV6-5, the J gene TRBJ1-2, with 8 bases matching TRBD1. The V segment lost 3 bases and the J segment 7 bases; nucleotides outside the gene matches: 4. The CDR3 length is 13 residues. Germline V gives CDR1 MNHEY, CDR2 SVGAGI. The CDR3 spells CASSYGTGGGYTF. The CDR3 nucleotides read TGTGCCAGCAGTTATGGGACAGGTGGTGGCTACACCTTC.

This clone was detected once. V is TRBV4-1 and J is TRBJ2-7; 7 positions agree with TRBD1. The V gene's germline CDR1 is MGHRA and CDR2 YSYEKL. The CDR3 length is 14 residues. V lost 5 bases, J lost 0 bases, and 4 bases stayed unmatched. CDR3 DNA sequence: TGCGCCAGCAGCTGGGACAGATTCTCCTACGAGCAGTACTTC. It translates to CASSWDRFSYEQYF.

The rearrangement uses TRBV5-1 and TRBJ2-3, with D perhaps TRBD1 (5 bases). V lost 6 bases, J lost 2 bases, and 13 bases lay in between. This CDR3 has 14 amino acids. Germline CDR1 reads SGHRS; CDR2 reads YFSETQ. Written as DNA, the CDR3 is TGCGCCAGCATAAGAGACAGTTCCACAGATACGCAGTATTTT. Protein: CASIRDSSTDTQYF.

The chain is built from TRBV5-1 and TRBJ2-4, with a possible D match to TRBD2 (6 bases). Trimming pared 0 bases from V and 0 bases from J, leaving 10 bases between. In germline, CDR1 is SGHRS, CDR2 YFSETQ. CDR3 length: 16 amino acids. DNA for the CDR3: TGCGCCAGCAGCTTGGGTGGGACTCTAGCCAAAAACATTCAGTACTTC. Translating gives CASSLGGTLAKNIQYF.

CDR3: CASVEGSSTDTQYF. The CDR3 region has the DNA TGCGCCAGCGTGGAGGGGTCTAGCACAGATACGCAGTATTTT. The chain employs TRBV5-1 and TRBJ2-3; possible D gene TRBD2, 6 bases. The germline V gene encodes CDR1 SGHRS and CDR2 YFSETQ. V lost 7 bases, J lost 0 bases, and 12 bases lay in between. This CDR3 is built from 14 residues. Drawing the rest from reference TRBV5-1 and TRBJ2-3, the complete variable domain is KAGVTQTPRYLIKTRGQQVTLSCSPISGHRSVSWYQQTPGQGLQFLFEYFSETQRNKGNFPGRFSGRQFSNSRSEMNVSTLELGDSALYLCASVEGSSTDTQYFGPGTRLTVL.

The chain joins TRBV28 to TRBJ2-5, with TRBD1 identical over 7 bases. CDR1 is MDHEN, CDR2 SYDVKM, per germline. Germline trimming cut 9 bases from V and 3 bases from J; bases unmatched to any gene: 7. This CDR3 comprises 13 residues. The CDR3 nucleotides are TGTGCCAGACGACAGGGTGGAGAAGAGACCCAGTACTTC. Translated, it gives CARRQGGEETQYF.

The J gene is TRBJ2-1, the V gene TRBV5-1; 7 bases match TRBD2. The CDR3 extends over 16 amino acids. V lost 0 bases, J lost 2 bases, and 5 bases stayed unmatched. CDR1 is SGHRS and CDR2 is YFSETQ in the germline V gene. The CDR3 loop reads CASSLEASGAYNEQFF. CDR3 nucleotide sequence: TGCGCCAGCAGCTTGGAGGCTAGCGGAGCCTACAATGAGCAGTTCTTC.

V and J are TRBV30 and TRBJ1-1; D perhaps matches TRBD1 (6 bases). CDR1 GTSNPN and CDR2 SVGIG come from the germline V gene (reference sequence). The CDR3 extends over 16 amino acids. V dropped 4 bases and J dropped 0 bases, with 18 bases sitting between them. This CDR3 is CAWKESTGQMNTEAFF. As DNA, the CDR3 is TGTGCCTGGAAAGAATCAACGGGACAAATGAACACTGAAGCTTTCTTT.

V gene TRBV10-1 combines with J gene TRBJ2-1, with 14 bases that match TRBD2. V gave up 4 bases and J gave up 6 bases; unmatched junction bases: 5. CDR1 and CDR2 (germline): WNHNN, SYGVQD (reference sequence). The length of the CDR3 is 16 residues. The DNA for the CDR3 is TGCGCCAGCAGTGCCGGGACTAGCGGGAGAGGCAATGAGCAGTTCTTC. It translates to CASSAGTSGRGNEQFF.

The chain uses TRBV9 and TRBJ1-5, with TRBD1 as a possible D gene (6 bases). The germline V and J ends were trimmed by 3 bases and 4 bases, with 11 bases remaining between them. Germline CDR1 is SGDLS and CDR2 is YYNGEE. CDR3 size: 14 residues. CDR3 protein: CASSEGGFNQPQHF. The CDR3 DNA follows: TGTGCCAGCAGCGAAGGGGGATTTAATCAGCCCCAGCATTTT.

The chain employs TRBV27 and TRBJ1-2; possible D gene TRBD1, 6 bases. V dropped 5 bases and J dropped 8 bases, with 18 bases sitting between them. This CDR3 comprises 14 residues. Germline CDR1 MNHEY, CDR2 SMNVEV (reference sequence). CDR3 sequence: CASSPAGAAAGYTF. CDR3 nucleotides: TGTGCCAGCAGTCCAGCAGGGGCGGCGGCGGGCTACACCTTC.

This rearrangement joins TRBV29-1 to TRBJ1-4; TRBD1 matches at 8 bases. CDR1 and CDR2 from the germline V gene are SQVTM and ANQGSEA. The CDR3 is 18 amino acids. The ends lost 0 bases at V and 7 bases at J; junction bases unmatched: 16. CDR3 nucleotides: TGCAGCGTTGAAGATAAAAATGACAGGGGATTAGTCGGTGAAAAACTGTTTTTT. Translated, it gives CSVEDKNDRGLVGEKLFF. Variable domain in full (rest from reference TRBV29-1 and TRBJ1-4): SAVISQKPSRDICQRGTSLTIQCQVDSQVTMMFWYRQQPGQSLTLIATANQGSEATYESGFVIDKFPISRPNLTFSTLTVSNMSPEDSSIYLCSVEDKNDRGLVGEKLFFGSGTQLSVL.

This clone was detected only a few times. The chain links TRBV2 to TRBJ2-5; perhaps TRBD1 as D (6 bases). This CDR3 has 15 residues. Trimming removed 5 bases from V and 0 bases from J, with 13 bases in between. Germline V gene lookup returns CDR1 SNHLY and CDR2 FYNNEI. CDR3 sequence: CASSTDRTHQETQYF. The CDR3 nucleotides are TGTGCCAGCAGTACAGACAGGACGCACCAAGAGACCCAGTACTTC. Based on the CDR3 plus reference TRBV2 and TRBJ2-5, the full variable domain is EPEVTQTPSHQVTQMGQEVILRCVPISNHLYFYWYRQILGQKVEFLVSFYNNEISEKSEIFDDQFSVERPDGSNFTLKIRSTKLEDSAMYFCASSTDRTHQETQYFGPGTRLLVL.

In DNA, the CDR3 is TGTGCCAGTACGAGAAACAATGAGCAGTTCTTC. This sequence encodes CASTRNNEQFF. The genes are TRBV19 and TRBJ2-1; no firm D call. Germline V lookup: CDR1 LNHDA, CDR2 SQIVND (reference sequence). Trimming stripped 7 bases from V and 5 bases from J, with 6 bases between. The CDR3 is made up of 11 amino acids. Looking up the rest from reference TRBV19 and TRBJ2-1 gives the full variable domain: DGGITQSPKYLFRKEGQNVTLSCEQNLNHDAMYWYRQDPGQGLRLIYYSQIVNDFQKGDIAEGYSVSREKKESFPLTVTSAQKNPTAFYLCASTRNNEQFFGPGTRLTVL.

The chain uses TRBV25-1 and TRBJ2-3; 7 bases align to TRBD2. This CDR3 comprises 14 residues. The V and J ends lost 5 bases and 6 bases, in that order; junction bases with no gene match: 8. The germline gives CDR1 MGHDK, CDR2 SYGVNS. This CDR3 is CASSLAGVVDTQYF. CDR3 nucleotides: TGTGCCAGCAGTCTCGCGGGAGTAGTGGATACGCAGTATTTT.

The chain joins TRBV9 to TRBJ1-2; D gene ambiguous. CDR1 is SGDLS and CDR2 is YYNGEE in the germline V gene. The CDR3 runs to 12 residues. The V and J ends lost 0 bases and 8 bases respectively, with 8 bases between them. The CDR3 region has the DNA TGTGCCAGCAGCGTAGTAACGAGGGGCTACACCTTC. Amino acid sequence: CASSVVTRGYTF.

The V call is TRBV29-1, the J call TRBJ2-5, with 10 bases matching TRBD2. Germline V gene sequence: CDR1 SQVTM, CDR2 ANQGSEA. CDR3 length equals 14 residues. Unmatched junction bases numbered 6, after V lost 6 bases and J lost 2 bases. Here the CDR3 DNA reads TGCAGCGTGCTACCGGGACTAGCGCAAGAGACCCAGTACTTC. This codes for CSVLPGLAQETQYF.

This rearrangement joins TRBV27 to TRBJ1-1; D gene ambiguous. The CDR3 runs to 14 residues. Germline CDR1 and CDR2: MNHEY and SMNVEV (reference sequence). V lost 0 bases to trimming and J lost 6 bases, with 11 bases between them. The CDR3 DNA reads TGTGCCAGCAGTTTATCATTAGGCCGGGCTGAAGCTTTCTTT. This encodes CASSLSLGRAEAFF.

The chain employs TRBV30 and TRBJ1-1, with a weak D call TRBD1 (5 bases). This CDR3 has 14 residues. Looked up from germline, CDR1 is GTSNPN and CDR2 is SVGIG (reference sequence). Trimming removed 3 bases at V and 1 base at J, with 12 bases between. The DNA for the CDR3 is TGTGCCTGGAGAGGGCAGGGAACGAACACTGAAGCTTTCTTT. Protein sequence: CAWRGQGTNTEAFF.

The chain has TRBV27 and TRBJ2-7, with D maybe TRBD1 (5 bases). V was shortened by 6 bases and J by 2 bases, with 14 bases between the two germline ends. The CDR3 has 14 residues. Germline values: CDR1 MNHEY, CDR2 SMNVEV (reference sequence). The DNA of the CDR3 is TGTGCCAGCAGCCGAGGCACCAGGGCCTACGAGCAGTACTTC. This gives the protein CASSRGTRAYEQYF.